This T cell receptor beta chain was captured by sequencing in a study of T cells in Graves' hyperthyroidism and ophthalmopathy. As for the study in general: Blood was drawn when the patient was first diagnosed and still untreated. Study results and limitations: In simple terms, a model built on 13 V-J features told ophthalmopathy apart from stable hyperthyroidism. Most thyroid clonotypes with frequency above 0.001 were detected in blood.

Germline loops: CDR1 SGHRS, CDR2 YFSETQ. This CDR3 is built from 14 residues. Trimming shortened V by 0 bases and J by 5 bases, and 11 bases separated the two germline ends. Amplification of TCR beta CDR3 regions used RNA as the template. TCR CDR3 regions were first amplified by RT-PCR with HTBI primers. TCRdb reprocessed the multiplex PCR reads via MiXCR and lists one record per CDR3 protein. The sample records around 400,000 distinct CDR3 sequences, approximately 16% being singletons. Ophthalmopathy cases scored 3 or more on the Clinical Activity Score and 4 or more on NOSPECS grade, with duration below 3 months. A remark on this clonotype: Its target is not known.

This chain joins TRBV5-1 and TRBJ2-5, with D unclear. This TCR was recovered from an older woman with Graves' ophthalmopathy. The sequencing input was blood. CDR3 DNA: TGCGCCAGCAGCTTGGCTGGTAGTAGGGAGACCCAGTACTTC. Protein product: CASSLAGSRETQYF.